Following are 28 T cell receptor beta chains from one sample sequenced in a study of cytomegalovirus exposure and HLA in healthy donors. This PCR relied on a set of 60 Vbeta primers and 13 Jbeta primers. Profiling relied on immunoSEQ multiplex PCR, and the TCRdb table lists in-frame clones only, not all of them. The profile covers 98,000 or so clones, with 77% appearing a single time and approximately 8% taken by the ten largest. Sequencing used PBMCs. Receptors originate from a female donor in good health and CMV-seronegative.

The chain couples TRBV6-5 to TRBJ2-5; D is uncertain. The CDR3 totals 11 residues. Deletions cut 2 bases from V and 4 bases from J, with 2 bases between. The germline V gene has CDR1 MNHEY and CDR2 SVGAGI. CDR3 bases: TGTGCCAGCAGTTACCTAGAGACCCAGTACTTC. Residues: CASSYLETQYF.

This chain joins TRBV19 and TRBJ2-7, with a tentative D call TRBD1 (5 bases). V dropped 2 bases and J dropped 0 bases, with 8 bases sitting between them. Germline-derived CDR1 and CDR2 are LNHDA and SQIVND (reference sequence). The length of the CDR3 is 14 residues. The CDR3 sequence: CASSITGLSYEQYF. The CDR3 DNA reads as TGTGCCAGTAGTATAACAGGTCTCTCCTACGAGCAGTACTTC. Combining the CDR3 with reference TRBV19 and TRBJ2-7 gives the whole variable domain DGGITQSPKYLFRKEGQNVTLSCEQNLNHDAMYWYRQDPGQGLRLIYYSQIVNDFQKGDIAEGYSVSREKKESFPLTVTSAQKNPTAFYLCASSITGLSYEQYFGPGTRLTVT.

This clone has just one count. For the CDR3, the DNA is TGTGCCAGCAGTTACGGGGACACGAACACCGGGGAGCTGTTTTTT. It codes for CASSYGDTNTGELFF. V gene TRBV6-5 combines with J gene TRBJ2-2; weak D call: TRBD1 (6 bases). The CDR3 loop spans 15 amino acids. Trimming stripped 2 bases from V and 0 bases from J, with 7 bases between. CDR1 is MNHEY and CDR2 is SVGAGI in the germline V gene.

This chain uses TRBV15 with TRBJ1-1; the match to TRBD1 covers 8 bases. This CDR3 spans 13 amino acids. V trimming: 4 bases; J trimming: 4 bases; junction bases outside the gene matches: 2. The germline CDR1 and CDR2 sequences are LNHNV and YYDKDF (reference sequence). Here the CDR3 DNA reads TGTGCCACCAGCAAGGACAGGGCCACTGAAGCTTTCTTT. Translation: CATSKDRATEAFF.

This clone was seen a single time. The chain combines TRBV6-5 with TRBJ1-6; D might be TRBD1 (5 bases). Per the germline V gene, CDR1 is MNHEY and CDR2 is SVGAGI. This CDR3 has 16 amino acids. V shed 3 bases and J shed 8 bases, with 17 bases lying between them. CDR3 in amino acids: CASSYRYGGPDSPLHF. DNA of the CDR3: TGTGCCAGCAGTTATAGATACGGGGGTCCCGATTCACCCCTCCACTTT.

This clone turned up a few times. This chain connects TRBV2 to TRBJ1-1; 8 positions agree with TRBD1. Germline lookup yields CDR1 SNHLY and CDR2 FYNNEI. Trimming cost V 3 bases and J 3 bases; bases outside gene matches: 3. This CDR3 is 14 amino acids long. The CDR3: CASSEDRADTEAFF. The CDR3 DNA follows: TGTGCCAGCAGTGAGGACAGGGCGGACACTGAAGCTTTCTTT.

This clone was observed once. The CDR3 sequence: CASRSSGAGNYGYTF. DNA of the CDR3: TGTGCCAGCAGGTCCTCAGGGGCCGGTAACTATGGCTACACCTTC. This rearrangement joins TRBV6-5 to TRBJ1-2, with a weak D call TRBD1 (6 bases). V was clipped by 6 bases and J by 1 base, with 15 bases between them. CDR1 and CDR2 (germline): MNHEY, SVGAGI. The CDR3 totals 15 residues.

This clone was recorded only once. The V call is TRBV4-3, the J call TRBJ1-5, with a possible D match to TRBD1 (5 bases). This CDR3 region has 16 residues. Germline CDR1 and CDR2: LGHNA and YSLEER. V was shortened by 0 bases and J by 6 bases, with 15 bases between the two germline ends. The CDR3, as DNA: TGCGCCAGCAGCCAAGATTACGGGGGGAAAGCTCAGCCCCAGCATTTT. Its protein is CASSQDYGGKAQPQHF.

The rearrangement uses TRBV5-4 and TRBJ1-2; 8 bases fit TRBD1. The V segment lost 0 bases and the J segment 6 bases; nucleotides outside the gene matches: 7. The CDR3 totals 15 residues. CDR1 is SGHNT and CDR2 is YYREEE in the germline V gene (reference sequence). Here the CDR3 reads CASSLGGRGPNGYTF. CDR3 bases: TGTGCCAGCAGCTTGGGCGGCAGGGGGCCCAATGGCTACACCTTC.

CDR3 DNA sequence: TGTGCCAGCAGCGTGGACACCACCGGGGAGCTGTTTTTT. As protein: CASSVDTTGELFF. The chain carries TRBV13 and TRBJ2-2, with D maybe TRBD1 (5 bases). This CDR3 region has 13 residues. In germline, CDR1 is PRHDT, CDR2 FYEKMQ (reference sequence). V lost 5 bases, J lost 4 bases, and 8 bases lay in between.

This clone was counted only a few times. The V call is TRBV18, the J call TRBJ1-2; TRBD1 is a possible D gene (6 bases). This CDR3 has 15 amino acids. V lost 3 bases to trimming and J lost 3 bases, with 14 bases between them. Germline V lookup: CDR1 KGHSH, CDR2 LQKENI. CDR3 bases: TGTGCCAGCTCACCGGACAGACTACCATACTATGGCTACACCTTC. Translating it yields CASSPDRLPYYGYTF. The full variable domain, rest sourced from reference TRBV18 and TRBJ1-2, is NAGVMQNPRHLVRRRGQEARLRCSPMKGHSHVYWYRQLPEEGLKFMVYLQKENIIDESGMPKERFSAEFPKEGPSILRIQQVVRGDSAAYFCASSPDRLPYYGYTFGSGTRLTVV.

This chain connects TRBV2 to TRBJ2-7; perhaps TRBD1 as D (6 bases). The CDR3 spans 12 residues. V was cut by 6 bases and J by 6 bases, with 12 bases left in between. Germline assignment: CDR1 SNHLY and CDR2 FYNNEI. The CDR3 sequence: CASSWDIGEQYF. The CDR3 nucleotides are TGTGCCAGCAGCTGGGACATAGGCGAGCAGTACTTC.

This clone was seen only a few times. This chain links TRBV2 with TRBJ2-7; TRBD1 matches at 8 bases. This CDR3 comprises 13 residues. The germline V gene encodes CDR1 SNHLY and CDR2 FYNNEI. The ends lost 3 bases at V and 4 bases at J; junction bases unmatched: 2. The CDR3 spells CASSEDREYEQYF. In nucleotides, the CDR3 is TGTGCCAGCAGTGAGGACAGGGAGTACGAGCAGTACTTC.

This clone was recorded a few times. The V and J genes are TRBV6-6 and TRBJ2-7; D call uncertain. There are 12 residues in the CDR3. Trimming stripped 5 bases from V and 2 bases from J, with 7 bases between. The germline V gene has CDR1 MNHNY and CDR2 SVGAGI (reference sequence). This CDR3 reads CASSPAAYEQYF. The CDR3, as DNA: TGTGCCAGCAGTCCGGCGGCCTACGAGCAGTACTTC.

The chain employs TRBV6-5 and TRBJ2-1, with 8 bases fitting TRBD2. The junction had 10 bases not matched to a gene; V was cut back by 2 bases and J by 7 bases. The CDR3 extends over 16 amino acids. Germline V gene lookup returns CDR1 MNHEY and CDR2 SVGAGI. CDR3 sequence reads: CASSYVSGSERNEQFF. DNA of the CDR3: TGTGCCAGCAGTTACGTAAGCGGGAGTGAAAGGAATGAGCAGTTCTTC.

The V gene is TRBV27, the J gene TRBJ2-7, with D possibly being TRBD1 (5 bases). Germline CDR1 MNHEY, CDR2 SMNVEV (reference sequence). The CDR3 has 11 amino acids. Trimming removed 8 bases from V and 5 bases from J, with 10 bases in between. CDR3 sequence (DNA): TGTGCCAGCGGGGCGTACGACGAGCAGTACTTC. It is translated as CASGAYDEQYF.

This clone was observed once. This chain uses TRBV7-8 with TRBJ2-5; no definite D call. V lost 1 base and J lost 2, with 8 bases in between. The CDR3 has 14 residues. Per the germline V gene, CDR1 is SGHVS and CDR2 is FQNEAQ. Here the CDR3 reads CASSLESNQETQYF. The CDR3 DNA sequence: TGTGCCAGCAGCTTAGAGAGTAATCAAGAGACCCAGTACTTC. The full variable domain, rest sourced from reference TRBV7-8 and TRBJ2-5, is GAGVSQSPRYKVAKRGQDVALRCDPISGHVSLFWYQQALGQGPEFLTYFQNEAQLDKSGLPSDRFFAERPEGSVSTLKIQRTQQEDSAVYLCASSLESNQETQYFGPGTRLLVL.

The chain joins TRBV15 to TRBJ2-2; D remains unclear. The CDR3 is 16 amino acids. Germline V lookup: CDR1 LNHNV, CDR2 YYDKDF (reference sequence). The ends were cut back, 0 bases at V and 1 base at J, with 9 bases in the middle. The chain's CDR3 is CATSREPKRNTGELFF. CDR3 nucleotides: TGTGCCACCAGCAGAGAACCAAAGCGGAACACCGGGGAGCTGTTTTTT. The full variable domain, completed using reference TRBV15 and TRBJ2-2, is DAMVIQNPRYQVTQFGKPVTLSCSQTLNHNVMYWYQQKSSQAPKLLFHYYDKDFNNEADTPDNFQSRRPNTSFCFLDIRSPGLGDTAMYLCATSREPKRNTGELFFGEGSRLTVL.

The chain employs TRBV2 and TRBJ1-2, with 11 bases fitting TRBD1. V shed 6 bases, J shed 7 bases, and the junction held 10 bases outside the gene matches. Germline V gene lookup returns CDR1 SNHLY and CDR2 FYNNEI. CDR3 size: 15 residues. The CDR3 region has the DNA TGTGCCAGCAGGCCAACCGGACAGGGGGCGCGTGGCTACACCTTC. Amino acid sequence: CASRPTGQGARGYTF.

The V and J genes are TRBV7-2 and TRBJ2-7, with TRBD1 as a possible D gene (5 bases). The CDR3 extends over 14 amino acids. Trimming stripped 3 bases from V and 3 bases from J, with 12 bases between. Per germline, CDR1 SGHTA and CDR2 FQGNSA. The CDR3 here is CASSLTASNYEQYF. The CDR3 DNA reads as TGTGCCAGCAGCTTGACAGCTTCCAACTACGAGCAGTACTTC.

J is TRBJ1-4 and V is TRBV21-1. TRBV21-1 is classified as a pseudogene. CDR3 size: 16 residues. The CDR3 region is CASSKGSRLPDEKLFF. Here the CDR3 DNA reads TGTGCCAGCAGCAAAGGGAGTCGGCTCCCTGATGAAAAACTGTTTTTT.

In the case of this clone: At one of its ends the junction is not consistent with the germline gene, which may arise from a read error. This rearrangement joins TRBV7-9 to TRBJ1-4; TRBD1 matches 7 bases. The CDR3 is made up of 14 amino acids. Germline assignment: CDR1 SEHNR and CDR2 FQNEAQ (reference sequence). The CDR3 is CASSLGRQGERLFF. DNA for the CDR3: TGTGCCAGCAGCTTAGGGCGACAGGGAGAAAGACTGTTTTTT.

CDR3 nucleotides: TGTGCCAGCAGTTTATTAGCCAGAGATTTAATGGGAAAACTGTTTTTT. Protein product: CASSLLARDLMGKLFF. The chain links TRBV27 to TRBJ1-4; D not certain. Germline V CDR1 and CDR2: MNHEY, SMNVEV (reference sequence). Trimming left V 1 base short and J 10 bases short, with 19 bases between. CDR3 length: 16 amino acids. The full variable domain, in which reference TRBV27 and TRBJ1-4 provide the parts outside the CDR3, is EAQVTQNPRYLITVTGKKLTVTCSQNMNHEYMSWYRQDPGLGLRQIYYSMNVEVTDKGDVPEGYKVSRKEKRNFPLILESPSPNQTSLYFCASSLLARDLMGKLFFGSGTQLSVL.

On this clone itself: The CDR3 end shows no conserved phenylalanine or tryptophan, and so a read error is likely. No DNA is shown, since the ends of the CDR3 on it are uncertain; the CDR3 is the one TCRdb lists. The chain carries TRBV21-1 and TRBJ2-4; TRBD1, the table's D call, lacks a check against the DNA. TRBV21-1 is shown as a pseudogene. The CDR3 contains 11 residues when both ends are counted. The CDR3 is CASSKMRTGAL.

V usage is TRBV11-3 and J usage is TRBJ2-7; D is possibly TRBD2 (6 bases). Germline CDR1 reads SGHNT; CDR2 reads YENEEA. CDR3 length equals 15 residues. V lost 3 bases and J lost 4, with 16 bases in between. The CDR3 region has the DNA TGTGCCAGCAGCTTCGCCGGGACGGAGGGATACGAGCAGTACTTC. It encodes CASSFAGTEGYEQYF.

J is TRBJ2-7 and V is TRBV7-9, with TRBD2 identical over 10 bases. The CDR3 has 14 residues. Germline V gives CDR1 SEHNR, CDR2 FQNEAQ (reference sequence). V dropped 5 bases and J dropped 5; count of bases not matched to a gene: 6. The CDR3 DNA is TGTGCCAGCAGCGCTAGCGGGAGTGGAAACGAGCAGTACTTC. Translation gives CASSASGSGNEQYF.

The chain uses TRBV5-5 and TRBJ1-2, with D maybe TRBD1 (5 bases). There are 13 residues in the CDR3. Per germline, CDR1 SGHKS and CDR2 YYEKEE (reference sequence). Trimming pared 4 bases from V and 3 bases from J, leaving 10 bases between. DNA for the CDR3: TGTGCCAGCAGCCCCCGGGACTACTATGGCTACACCTTC. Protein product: CASSPRDYYGYTF. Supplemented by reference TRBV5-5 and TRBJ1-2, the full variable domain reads DAGVTQSPTHLIKTRGQQVTLRCSPISGHKSVSWYQQVLGQGPQFIFQYYEKEERGRGNFPDRFSARQFPNYSSELNVNALLLGDSALYLCASSPRDYYGYTFGSGTRLTVV.

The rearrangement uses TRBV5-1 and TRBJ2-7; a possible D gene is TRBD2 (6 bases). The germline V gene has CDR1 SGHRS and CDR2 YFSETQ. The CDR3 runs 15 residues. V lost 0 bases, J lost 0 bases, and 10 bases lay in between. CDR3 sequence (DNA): TGCGCCAGCAGCTTGGAAGGAGGGCCCTCCTACGAGCAGTACTTC. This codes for CASSLEGGPSYEQYF.